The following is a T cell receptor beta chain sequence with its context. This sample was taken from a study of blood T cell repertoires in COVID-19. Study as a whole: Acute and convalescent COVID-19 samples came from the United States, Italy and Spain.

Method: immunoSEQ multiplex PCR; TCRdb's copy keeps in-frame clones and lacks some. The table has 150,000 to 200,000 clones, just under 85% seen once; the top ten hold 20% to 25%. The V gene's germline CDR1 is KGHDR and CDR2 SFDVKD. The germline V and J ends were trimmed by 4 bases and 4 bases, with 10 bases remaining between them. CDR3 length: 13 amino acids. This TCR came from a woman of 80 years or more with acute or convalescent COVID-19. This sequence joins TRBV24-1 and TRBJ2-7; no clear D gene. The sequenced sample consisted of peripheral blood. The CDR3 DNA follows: TGTGCCACCAGTGACCCCCTAACGTACGAGCAGTACTTC. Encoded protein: CATSDPLTYEQYF.